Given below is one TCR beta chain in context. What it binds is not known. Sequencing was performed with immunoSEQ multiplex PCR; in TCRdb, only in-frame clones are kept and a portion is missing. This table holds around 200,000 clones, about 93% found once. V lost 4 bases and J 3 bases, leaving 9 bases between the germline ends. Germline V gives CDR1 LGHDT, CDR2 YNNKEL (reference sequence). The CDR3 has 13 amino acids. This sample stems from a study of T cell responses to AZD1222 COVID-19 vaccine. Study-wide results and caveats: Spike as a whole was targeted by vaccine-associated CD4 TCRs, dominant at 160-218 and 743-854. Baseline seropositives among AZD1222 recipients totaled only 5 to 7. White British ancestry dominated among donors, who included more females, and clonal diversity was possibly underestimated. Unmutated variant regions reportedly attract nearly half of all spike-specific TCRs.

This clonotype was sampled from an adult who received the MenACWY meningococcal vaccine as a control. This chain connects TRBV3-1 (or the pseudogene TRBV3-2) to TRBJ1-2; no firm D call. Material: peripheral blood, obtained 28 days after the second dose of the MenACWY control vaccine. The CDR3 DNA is TGTGCCAGCAGCCCTGGGGTTGACTATGGCTACACCTTC. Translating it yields CASSPGVDYGYTF.